A selection of T cell receptor beta chains follows, all from one sample in a study of shared clonotypes between healthy human individuals. Profiling relied on immunoSEQ multiplex PCR, and the TCRdb table lists in-frame clones only, not all of them. Of 2 million to 3 million clones listed, more than 85% were seen once; the top ten hold 0.36%. The sequenced sample consisted of naive CD4+ T cells from PBMCs. Receptors originate from a man aged 18 to 29 in good health. Some clones in this sample may be carry-over from other donors' samples. The CDR3 runs from the conserved cysteine through the conserved F or W. A D gene is named only where the DNA matches it firmly. Clone size is given for some rows only: seen once, a few or many times, or a class if the clone is expanded.

v_call,j_call,clone_size,d_call,cdr3_aa,cdr3_nt
TRBV5-4,TRBJ2-1,once,.,CASSLWTWDEQFF,TGTGCCAGCAGCTTGTGGACGTGGGATGAGCAGTTCTTC
TRBV7-9,TRBJ2-3,.,TRBD1,CASSSGQVRTDTQYF,TGTGCCAGCAGCTCCGGACAGGTCAGGACAGATACGCAGTATTTT
TRBV5-1,TRBJ2-3,.,.,CASSLGPGTDTQYF,TGCGCCAGCAGCTTGGGGCCCGGGACAGATACGCAGTATTTT
TRBV4-2,TRBJ1-5,.,TRBD1,CASSTRDRDNQPQHF,TGTGCCAGCAGCACCCGGGACAGGGACAATCAGCCCCAGCATTTT
TRBV9,TRBJ1-1,.,.,CASAPLGGPTEAFF,TGTGCCAGCGCCCCCCTGGGGGGGCCCACTGAAGCTTTCTTT
TRBV7-8,TRBJ1-3,.,TRBD1,CASSFEWDSLLWSGNTIYF,TGTGCCAGCAGCTTCGAATGGGACAGCTTGCTCTGGTCTGGAAACACCATATATTTT
TRBV7-6,TRBJ2-7,.,.,CASSGGNYEQYF,TGTGCCAGCAGCGGGGGGAACTACGAGCAGTACTTC
TRBV18,TRBJ2-3,.,TRBD2,CASSKQREPDTQYF,TGTGCCAGCTCAAAACAGCGGGAGCCAGATACGCAGTATTTT
TRBV19,TRBJ2-7,.,.,CASSETRGIYEQYF,TGTGCCAGTAGTGAGACTAGGGGGATTTACGAGCAGTACTTC
TRBV11-3,TRBJ2-1,.,.,CASSLQSSYNEQFF,TGTGCCAGCAGCCTCCAGAGCTCCTACAATGAGCAGTTCTTC